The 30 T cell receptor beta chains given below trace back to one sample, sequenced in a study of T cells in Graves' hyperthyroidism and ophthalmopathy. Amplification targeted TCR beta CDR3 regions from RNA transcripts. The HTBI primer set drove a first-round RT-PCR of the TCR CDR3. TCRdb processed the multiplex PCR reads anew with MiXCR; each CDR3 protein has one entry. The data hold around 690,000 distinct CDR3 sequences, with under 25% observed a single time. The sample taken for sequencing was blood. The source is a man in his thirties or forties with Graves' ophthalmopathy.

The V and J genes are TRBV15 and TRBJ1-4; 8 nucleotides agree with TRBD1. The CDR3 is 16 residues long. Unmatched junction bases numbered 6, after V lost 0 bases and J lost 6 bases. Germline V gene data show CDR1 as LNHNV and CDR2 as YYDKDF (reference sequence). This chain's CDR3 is CATSRDRETGDEKLFF. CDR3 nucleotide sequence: TGTGCCACCAGCAGAGATCGGGAGACAGGGGATGAAAAACTGTTTTTT.

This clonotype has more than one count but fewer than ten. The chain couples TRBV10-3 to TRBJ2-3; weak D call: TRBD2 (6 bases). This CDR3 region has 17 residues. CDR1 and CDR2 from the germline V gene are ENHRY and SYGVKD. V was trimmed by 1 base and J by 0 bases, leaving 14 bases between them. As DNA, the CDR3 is TGTGCCATCAGTGAGTTGTGGACGGGAGCTAGCACAGATACGCAGTATTTT. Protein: CAISELWTGASTDTQYF.

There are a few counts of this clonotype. CDR3 loop: CASSMSEEETQYF. DNA for the CDR3: TGTGCCAGCAGCATGAGCGAGGAAGAGACCCAGTACTTC. The chain combines TRBV7-9 with TRBJ2-5; D is ambiguous. Per germline, CDR1 SEHNR and CDR2 FQNEAQ (reference sequence). Trimming removed 5 bases at V and 3 bases at J, with 10 bases between. CDR3 size: 13 residues.

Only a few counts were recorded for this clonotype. The CDR3 sequence is CASSPTTPRGRTYGYTF. CDR3 nucleotides: TGTGCCAGCAGCCCCACCACTCCCAGGGGGCGCACCTATGGCTACACCTTC. V gene TRBV7-9 combines with J gene TRBJ1-2; 8 nucleotides match TRBD1. With 5 bases clipped from V and 4 bases from J, the junction kept 15 bases outside the gene matches. From germline, CDR1 is SEHNR and CDR2 FQNEAQ (reference sequence). The CDR3 totals 17 residues.

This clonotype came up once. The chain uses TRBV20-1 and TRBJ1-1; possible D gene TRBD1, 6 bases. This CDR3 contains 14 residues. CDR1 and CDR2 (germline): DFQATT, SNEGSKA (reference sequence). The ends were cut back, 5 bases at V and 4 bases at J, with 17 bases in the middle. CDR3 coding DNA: TGCAGTGCTTCGAGCGGGACAACCGTCACTGAAGCTTTCTTT. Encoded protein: CSASSGTTVTEAFF.

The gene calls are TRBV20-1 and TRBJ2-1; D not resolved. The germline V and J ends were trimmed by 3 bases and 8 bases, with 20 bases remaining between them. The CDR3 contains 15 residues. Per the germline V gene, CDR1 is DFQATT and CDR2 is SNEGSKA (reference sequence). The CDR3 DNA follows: TGCAGTGCTAGGACCCAAGAGTGGAGAGACGATGAGCAGTTCTTC. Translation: CSARTQEWRDDEQFF.

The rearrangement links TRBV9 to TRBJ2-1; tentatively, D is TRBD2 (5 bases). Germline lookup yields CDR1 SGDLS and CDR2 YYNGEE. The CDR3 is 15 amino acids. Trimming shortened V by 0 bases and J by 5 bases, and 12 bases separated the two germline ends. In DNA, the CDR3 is TGTGCCAGCAGCGTAGAGGGAGCCGGCCACAATGAGCAGTTCTTC. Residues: CASSVEGAGHNEQFF. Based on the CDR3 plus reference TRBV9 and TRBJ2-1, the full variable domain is DSGVTQTPKHLITATGQRVTLRCSPRSGDLSVYWYQQSLDQGLQFLIQYYNGEERAKGNILERFSAQQFPDLHSELNLSSLELGDSALYFCASSVEGAGHNEQFFGPGTRLTVL.

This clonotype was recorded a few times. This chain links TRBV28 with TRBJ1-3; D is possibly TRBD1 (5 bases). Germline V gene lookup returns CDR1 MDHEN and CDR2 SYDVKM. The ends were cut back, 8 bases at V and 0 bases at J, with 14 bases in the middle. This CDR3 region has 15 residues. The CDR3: CASSPGRISGNTIYF. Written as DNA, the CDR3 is TGTGCCAGCTCCCCGGGACGAATCTCTGGAAACACCATATATTTT.

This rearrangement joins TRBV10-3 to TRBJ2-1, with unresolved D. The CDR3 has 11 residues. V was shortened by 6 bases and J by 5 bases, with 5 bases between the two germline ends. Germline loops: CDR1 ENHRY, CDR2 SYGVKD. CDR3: CAISGDNEQFF. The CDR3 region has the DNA TGTGCCATCAGCGGAGACAATGAGCAGTTCTTC.

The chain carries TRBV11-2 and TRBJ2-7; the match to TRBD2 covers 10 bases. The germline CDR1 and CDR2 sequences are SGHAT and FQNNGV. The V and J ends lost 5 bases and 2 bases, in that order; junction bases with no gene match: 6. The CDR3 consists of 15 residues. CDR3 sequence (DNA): TGTGCCAGCAGCAACCGGACTAGCGGAGCCTACGAGCAGTACTTC. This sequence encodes CASSNRTSGAYEQYF. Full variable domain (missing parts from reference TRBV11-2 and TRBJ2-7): EAGVAQSPRYKIIEKRQSVAFWCNPISGHATLYWYQQILGQGPKLLIQFQNNGVVDDSQLPKDRFSAERLKGVDSTLKIQPAKLEDSAVYLCASSNRTSGAYEQYFGPGTRLTVT.

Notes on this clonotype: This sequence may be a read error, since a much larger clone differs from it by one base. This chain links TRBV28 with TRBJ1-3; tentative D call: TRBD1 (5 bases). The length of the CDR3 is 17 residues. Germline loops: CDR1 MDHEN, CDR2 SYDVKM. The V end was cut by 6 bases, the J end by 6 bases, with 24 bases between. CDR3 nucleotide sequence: TGTGCCAGCAGGTCCACCCCTCACTCGGGGGATGAAAACACCATATATTTT. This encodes CASRSTPHSGDENTIYF. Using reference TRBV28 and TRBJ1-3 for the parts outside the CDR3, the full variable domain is DVKVTQSSRYLVKRTGEKVFLECVQDMDHENMFWYRQDPGLGLRLIYFSYDVKMKEKGDIPEGYSVSREKKERFSLILESASTNQTSMYLCASRSTPHSGDENTIYFGEGSWLTVV.

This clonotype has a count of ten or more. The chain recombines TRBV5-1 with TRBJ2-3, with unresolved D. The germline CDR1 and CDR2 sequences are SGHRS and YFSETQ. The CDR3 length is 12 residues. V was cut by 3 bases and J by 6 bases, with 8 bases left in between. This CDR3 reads CASSSTADTQYF. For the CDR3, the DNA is TGCGCCAGCAGCTCTACGGCGGATACGCAGTATTTT.

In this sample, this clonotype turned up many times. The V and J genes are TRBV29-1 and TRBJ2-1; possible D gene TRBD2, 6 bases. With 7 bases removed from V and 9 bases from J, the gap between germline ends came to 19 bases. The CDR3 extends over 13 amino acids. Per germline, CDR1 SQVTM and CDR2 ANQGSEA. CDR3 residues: CSAPAGQGAEQFF. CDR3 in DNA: TGCAGCGCACCCGCGGGGCAGGGTGCTGAGCAGTTCTTC.

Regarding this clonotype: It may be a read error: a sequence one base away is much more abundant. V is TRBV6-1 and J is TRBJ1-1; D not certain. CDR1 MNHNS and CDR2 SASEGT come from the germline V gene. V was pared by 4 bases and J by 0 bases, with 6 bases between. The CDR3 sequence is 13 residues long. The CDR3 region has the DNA TGTGCCAGCAGTGTGGTGGTGAACACTGAAGCTTTCTTT. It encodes CASSVVVNTEAFF.

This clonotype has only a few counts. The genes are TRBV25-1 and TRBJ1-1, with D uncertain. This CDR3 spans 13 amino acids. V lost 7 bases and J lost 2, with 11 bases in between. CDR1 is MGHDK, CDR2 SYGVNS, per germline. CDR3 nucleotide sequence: TGTGCCAGCATTAGACGGAAAAACACTGAAGCTTTCTTT. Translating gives CASIRRKNTEAFF.

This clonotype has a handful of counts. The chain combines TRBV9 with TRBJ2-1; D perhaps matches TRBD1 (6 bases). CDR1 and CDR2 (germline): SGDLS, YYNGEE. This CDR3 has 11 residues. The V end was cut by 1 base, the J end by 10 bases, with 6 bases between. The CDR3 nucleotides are TGTGCCAGCAGCGTAAGGGGGGAGCAGTTCTTC. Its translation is CASSVRGEQFF.

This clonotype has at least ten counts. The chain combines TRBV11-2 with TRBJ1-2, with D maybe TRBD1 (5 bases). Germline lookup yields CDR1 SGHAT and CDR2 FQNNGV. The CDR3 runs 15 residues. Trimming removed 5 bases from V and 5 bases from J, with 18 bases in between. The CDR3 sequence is CASSRLRGARYGYTF. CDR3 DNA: TGTGCCAGCAGCCGCCTACGAGGGGCGCGGTATGGCTACACCTTC.

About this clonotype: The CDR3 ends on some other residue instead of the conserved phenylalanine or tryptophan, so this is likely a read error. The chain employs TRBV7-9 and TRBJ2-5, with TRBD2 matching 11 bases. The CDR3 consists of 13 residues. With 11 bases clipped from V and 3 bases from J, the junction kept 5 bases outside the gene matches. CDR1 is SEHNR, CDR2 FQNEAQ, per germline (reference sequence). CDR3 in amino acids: CAHLGLAEETQYL. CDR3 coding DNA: TGTGCCCACTTGGGACTAGCGGAAGAGACCCAGTACCTC.

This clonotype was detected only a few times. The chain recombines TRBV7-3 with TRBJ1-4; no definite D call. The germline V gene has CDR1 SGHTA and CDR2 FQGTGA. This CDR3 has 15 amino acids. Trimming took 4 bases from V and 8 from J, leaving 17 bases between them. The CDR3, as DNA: TGTGCCAGCAGCTGTAACCCCACGCGGATCGAAAAACTGTTTTTT. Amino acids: CASSCNPTRIEKLFF.

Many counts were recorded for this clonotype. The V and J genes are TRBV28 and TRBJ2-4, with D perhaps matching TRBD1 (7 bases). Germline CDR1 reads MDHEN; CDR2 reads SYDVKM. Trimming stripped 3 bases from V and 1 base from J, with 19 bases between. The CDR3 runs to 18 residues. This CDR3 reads CASSFPLGGGGAKNIQYF. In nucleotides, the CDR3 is TGTGCCAGCAGTTTTCCGTTAGGGGGCGGAGGGGCCAAAAACATTCAGTACTTC.

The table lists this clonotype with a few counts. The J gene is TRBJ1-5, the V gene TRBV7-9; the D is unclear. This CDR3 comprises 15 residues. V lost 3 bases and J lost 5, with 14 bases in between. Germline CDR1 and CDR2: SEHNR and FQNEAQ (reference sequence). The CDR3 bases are TGTGCCAGCAGCTTCGATTCCGTGGGAGATCAGCCCCAGCATTTT. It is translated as CASSFDSVGDQPQHF.

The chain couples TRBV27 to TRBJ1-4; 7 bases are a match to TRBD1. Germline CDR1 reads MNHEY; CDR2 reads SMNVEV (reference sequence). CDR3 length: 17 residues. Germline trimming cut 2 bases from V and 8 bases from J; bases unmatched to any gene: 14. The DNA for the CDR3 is TGTGCCAGCAGTTTAGTCCCTCACAGGGGACCGGGGGAAAAACTGTTTTTT. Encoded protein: CASSLVPHRGPGEKLFF.

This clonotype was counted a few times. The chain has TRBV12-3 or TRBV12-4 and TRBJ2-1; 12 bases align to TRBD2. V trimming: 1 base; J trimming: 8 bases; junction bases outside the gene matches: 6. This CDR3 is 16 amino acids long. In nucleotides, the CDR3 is TGTGCCAGCAGTTTAGGACTAGCGGGAGTCGAGGATGAGCAGTTCTTC. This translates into CASSLGLAGVEDEQFF.

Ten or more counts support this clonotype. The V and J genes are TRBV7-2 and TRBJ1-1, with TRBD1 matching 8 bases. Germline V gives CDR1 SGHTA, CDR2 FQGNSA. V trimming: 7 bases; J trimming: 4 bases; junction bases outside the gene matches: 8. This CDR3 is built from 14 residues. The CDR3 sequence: CASNLQGAVTEAFF. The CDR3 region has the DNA TGTGCCAGCAACCTGCAGGGGGCGGTCACTGAAGCTTTCTTT. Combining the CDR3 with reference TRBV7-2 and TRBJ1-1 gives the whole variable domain GAGVSQSPSNKVTEKGKDVELRCDPISGHTALYWYRQSLGQGLEFLIYFQGNSAPDKSGLPSDRFSAERTGGSVSTLTIQRTQQEDSAVYLCASNLQGAVTEAFFGQGTRLTVV.

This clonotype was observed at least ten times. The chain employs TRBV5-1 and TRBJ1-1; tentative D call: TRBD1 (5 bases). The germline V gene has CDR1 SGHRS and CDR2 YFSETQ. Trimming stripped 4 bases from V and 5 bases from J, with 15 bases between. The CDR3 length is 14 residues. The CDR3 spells CASSQGPGRTEAFF. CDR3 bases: TGCGCCAGCAGCCAGGGACCGGGGAGGACTGAAGCTTTCTTT.

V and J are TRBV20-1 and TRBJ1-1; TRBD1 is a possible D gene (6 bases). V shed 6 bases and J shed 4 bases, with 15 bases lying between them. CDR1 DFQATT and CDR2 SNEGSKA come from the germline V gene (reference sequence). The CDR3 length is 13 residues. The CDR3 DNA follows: TGCAGTGCAGGAGGGGGGCTGGTCACTGAAGCTTTCTTT. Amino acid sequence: CSAGGGLVTEAFF.

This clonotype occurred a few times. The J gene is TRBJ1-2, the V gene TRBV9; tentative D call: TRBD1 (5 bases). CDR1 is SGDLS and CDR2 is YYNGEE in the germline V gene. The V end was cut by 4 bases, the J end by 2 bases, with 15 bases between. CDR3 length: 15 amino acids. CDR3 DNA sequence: TGTGCCAGCAGCCCACGGGACGGAGCAAACTATGGCTACACCTTC. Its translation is CASSPRDGANYGYTF.

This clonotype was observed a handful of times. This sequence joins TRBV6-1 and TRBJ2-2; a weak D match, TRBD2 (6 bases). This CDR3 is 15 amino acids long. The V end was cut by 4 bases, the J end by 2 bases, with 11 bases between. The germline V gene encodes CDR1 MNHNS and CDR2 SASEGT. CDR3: CASSATSPNTGELFF. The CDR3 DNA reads TGTGCCAGCAGTGCCACTAGCCCCAACACCGGGGAGCTGTTTTTT.

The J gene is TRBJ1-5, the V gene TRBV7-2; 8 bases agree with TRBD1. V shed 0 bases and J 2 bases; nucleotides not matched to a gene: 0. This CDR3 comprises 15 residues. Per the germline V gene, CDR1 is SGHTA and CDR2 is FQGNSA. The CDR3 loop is CASSLAQGGNQPQHF. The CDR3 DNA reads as TGTGCCAGCAGCTTAGCACAGGGGGGCAATCAGCCCCAGCATTTT.

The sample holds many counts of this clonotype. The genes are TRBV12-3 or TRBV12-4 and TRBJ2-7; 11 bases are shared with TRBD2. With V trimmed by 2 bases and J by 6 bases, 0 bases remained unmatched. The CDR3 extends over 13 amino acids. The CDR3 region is CASSLTSGGEQYF. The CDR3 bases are TGTGCCAGCAGTTTAACTAGCGGGGGCGAGCAGTACTTC.